A selection of T cell receptor beta chains follows, all from one sample in a study of blood T cell repertoires in COVID-19. Method: immunoSEQ multiplex PCR; TCRdb's copy keeps in-frame clones and lacks some. The sample has under 350,000 clones; just under 90% are singletons. Sequencing was carried out using PBMCs or T cells enriched from blood (not recorded which). The receptor set was obtained from a woman aged 55-69 years who had recovered from COVID-19. Both conserved end residues are part of each CDR3. A D gene is named only where the DNA matches it firmly. The size entry is marked missing in some rows and otherwise reads once, few, many or a size class.

V	size	J	D	DNA	CDR3
TRBV9	-	TRBJ2-1	TRBD2	TGTGCCAGCAGCGCCTCCGGGACTAGTCTCAATGAGCAGTTCTTC	CASSASGTSLNEQFF
TRBV7-9	-	TRBJ1-1	TRBD1	TGTGCCAGCAGCTTGCCGGGGACAGCTGAAGCTTTCTTT	CASSLPGTAEAFF
TRBV2	-	TRBJ1-2	TRBD1	TGTGCCAGCAGCCAACAGGACAGGGAGGCCTATGGCTACACCTTC	CASSQQDREAYGYTF
TRBV5-4	-	TRBJ2-1	TRBD2	TGTGCCAGCAGCTTGCCAGCGGGAGGGCCCTCCGAGCAGTTCTTC	CASSLPAGGPSEQFF
TRBV28	-	TRBJ2-5	-	TGTGCCAGCAGTACCACAGACTATGAGACCCAGTACTTC	CASSTTDYETQYF
TRBV6-5	once	TRBJ2-5	-	TGTGCCAGCAGGGCAAGCGGGGAGACCCAGTACTTC	CASRASGETQYF
TRBV3-1/TRBV3-2	-	TRBJ2-3	-	TGTGCCAGCAGCGGCCTTGGAGATACGCAGTATTTT	CASSGLGDTQYF
TRBV2	-	TRBJ2-7	-	TGTGCCAGCAGTGAACCCTCCAGGAACAGGGCCGCCTACGAGCAGTACTTC	CASSEPSRNRAAYEQYF
TRBV10-2	-	TRBJ2-7	TRBD1	TGCGCCAGCGAGGGACAGGTCTCCTACGAGCAGTACTTC	CASEGQVSYEQYF
TRBV5-6	-	TRBJ2-2	-	TGTGCCAGCAGAAGGGACACTTTCACCGGGGAGCTGTTTTTT	CASRRDTFTGELFF
TRBV9	-	TRBJ1-4	-	TGTGCCAGCAGTGATCCCCGGGATACAAATGAAAAACTGTTTTTT	CASSDPRDTNEKLFF
TRBV5-6	once	TRBJ2-3	-	TGTGCCAGCAGCTTGACAGCCGCTGATACGCAGTATTTT	CASSLTAADTQYF
TRBV7-2	-	TRBJ2-7	-	TGTGCCAGCAGCTTTTACGGGTCAGACTACGAGCAGTACTTC	CASSFYGSDYEQYF
TRBV7-9	few	TRBJ1-2	-	TGTGCCAGCAGCTTAGTGGGGCGCTATCATGGCTACACCTTC	CASSLVGRYHGYTF
TRBV6-5	-	TRBJ2-7	TRBD2	TGTGCCAGCAGTCGGAGCGGGAGGGCCATCTACGAGCAGTACTTC	CASSRSGRAIYEQYF
TRBV27	-	TRBJ2-7	TRBD1	TGTGCCAGCAGTTCCACAGGGGTCCACGAGCAGTACTTC	CASSSTGVHEQYF
TRBV4-1	-	TRBJ2-1	-	TGCGCCAGCAGCCAAGTTTTTAGATCCTACAATGAGCAGTTCTTC	CASSQVFRSYNEQFF
TRBV5-1	once	TRBJ2-3	-	TGCGCCAGCAGCTTGAGGGCAGGGGGCACAGATACGCAGTATTTT	CASSLRAGGTDTQYF
TRBV9	-	TRBJ2-6	-	TGTGCCAGCAGAGGATTCAATTGGGCCAGCTCTGGGGCCAACGTCCTGACTTTC	CASRGFNWASSGANVLTF
TRBV19	-	TRBJ1-6	-	TGTGCCAGTAGTCCCCCGGTGGGGCATGATTCACCCCTCCACTTT	CASSPPVGHDSPLHF
TRBV18	-	TRBJ2-5	-	TGTGCCAGCTCTCCGTCCCAAGAGACCCAGTACTTC	CASSPSQETQYF
TRBV12-3/TRBV12-4	-	TRBJ1-6	-	TGTGCCAGCAGTACCCCAGATTCACCCCTCCACTTT	CASSTPDSPLHF
TRBV30	few	TRBJ1-2	-	TGTGCCTGGGATGATACAGGGATGGGGACCTTC	CAWDDTGMGTF
TRBV19	-	TRBJ2-1	-	TGTGCCAGCGAACAGGAAAGGGGGTTCTACAATGAGCAGTTCTTC	CASEQERGFYNEQFF
TRBV7-9	-	TRBJ1-6	TRBD1	TGTGCCAGCACCCCGGGACAGGGACACAATTCACCCCTCCACTTT	CASTPGQGHNSPLHF
TRBV20-1	once	TRBJ2-2	-	TGCAGTGCTAGTTGGCAGGGGTTAACCGGGGAGCTGTTTTTT	CSASWQGLTGELFF
TRBV3-1/TRBV3-2	-	TRBJ2-1	-	TGTGCCAGCAGCCAGGATCCGGGACAAGCTTACAATGAGCAGTTCTTC	CASSQDPGQAYNEQFF
TRBV19	-	TRBJ2-5	-	TGTGCCAGTAGTCCCCGGGACAAGGAGACCCAGTACTTC	CASSPRDKETQYF
TRBV5-1	once	TRBJ2-5	-	TGCGCCAGCAGCACCGAGTCAGGGTCGGAGACCCAGTACTTC	CASSTESGSETQYF
TRBV19	-	TRBJ2-2	TRBD1	TGTGCCAGTAGTATCCGAACAGGGGCTCCTACCGGGGAGCTGTTTTTT	CASSIRTGAPTGELFF
TRBV19	-	TRBJ2-3	TRBD1	TGTGCCAGTAGTGTTACAGGGGGAGCAGATACGCAGTATTTT	CASSVTGGADTQYF
TRBV11-2	once	TRBJ1-2	TRBD1	TGTGCCAGCAGCGCCACAGGGGTCTACACCTTC	CASSATGVYTF
TRBV5-1	-	TRBJ1-4	TRBD1	TGCGCCAGCAGCTTAGCCGGGACAGGGGGGAGTCTCGAAAAACTGTTTTTT	CASSLAGTGGSLEKLFF
TRBV10-2	-	TRBJ2-3	-	TGCGCCAGCAACCGACAGGGGGTGCGAGCGGGAGGAGGGGCAGATACGCAGTATTTT	CASNRQGVRAGGGADTQYF
TRBV6-4	-	TRBJ1-6	-	TGTGCCAGCAGTGCCCCCCGGGGACCCCTCCACTTT	CASSAPRGPLHF
TRBV19	-	TRBJ2-1	-	TGTGCCAGTAGAGACGAGGCGAGTCTTTACAATGAGCAGTTCTTC	CASRDEASLYNEQFF
TRBV12-3/TRBV12-4	-	TRBJ1-5	-	TGTGCCAGCAGCCTACCCAATCAGCCCCAGCATTTT	CASSLPNQPQHF